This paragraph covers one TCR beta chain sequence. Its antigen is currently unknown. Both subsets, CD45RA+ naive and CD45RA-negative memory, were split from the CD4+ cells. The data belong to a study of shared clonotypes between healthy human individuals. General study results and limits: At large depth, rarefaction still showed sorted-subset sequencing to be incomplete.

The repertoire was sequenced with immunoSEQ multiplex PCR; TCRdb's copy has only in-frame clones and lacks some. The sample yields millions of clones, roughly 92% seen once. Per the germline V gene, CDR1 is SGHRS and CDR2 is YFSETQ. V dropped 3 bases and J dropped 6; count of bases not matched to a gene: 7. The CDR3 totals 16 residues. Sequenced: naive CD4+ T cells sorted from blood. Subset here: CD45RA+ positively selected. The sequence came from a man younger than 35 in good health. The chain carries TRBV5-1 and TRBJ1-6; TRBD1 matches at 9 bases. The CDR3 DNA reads TGCGCCAGCAGCTGGGAGGTGGGACAGGGTAATTCACCCCTCCACTTT. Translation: CASSWEVGQGNSPLHF.